This passage covers 26 T cell receptor beta chains from one sample sequenced in a study of shared clonotypes between healthy human individuals. Sequencing was performed with immunoSEQ multiplex PCR; in TCRdb, only in-frame clones are kept and a portion is missing. Found here are about 2.1 million clones, 80% to 95% of them singletons; the top ten hold about 1.6%. Naive-designated CD8 cells lacked CD45RO, were positively enriched for CCR7, and omitted terminally differentiated effector memory CD45RA+ cells. The sample comprised naive CD8+ T cells from PBMCs. These receptors came from a man aged 18 to 30 in good health. Some clones in this sample may be carry-over from other donors' samples.

The chain combines TRBV27 with TRBJ2-7, with D perhaps TRBD2 (6 bases). Germline assignment: CDR1 MNHEY and CDR2 SMNVEV (reference sequence). CDR3 length: 11 amino acids. The ends were cut back, 2 bases at V and 11 bases at J, with 10 bases in the middle. The CDR3 reads CASSLGGIEYF. The CDR3 coding sequence is TGTGCCAGCAGTTTAGGAGGGATAGAGTACTTC.

This clone occurred a few times. The CDR3 nucleotides read TGCGCCAGCAGCCATGATGGACAGGGGGGAGGCGCTTTCTTT. Translation: CASSHDGQGGGAFF. The V gene is TRBV4-3, the J gene TRBJ1-1; the match to TRBD1 covers 10 bases. Germline V gene data show CDR1 as LGHNA and CDR2 as YSLEER. The CDR3 is 14 residues long. With 3 bases clipped from V and 11 bases from J, the junction kept 9 bases outside the gene matches.

The J gene is TRBJ2-2, the V gene TRBV28; the D call may be TRBD1 or TRBD2 (6 bases each). Trimming stripped 7 bases from V and 3 bases from J, with 15 bases between. CDR3 length: 15 residues. Germline loops: CDR1 MDHEN, CDR2 SYDVKM. As DNA, the CDR3 is TGTGCCAGCAACGGGCCAGGGGAGGACACCGGGGAGCTGTTTTTT. This codes for CASNGPGEDTGELFF.

The chain carries TRBV13 and TRBJ2-7; 7 bases are shared with TRBD2. This CDR3 contains 14 residues. Germline CDR1 and CDR2: PRHDT and FYEKMQ (reference sequence). J lost 2 bases, V lost 5 bases, and 6 bases had no gene match. The CDR3 loop reads CASSPEGLAYEQYF. CDR3 coding DNA: TGTGCCAGCAGCCCCGAAGGACTAGCCTACGAGCAGTACTTC.

The rearrangement links TRBV7-9 to TRBJ1-1, with a tentative D call TRBD1 (5 bases). The germline CDR1 and CDR2 sequences are SEHNR and FQNEAQ (reference sequence). The V end was cut by 7 bases, the J end by 5 bases, with 20 bases between. The CDR3 spans 15 residues. The DNA of the CDR3 is TGTGCCAGCACTCGCACTACGGGGGGGAGAACTGAAGCTTTCTTT. Amino acid sequence: CASTRTTGGRTEAFF.

A single count supports this clone. The gene calls are TRBV6-5 and TRBJ2-3; TRBD1 is a possible D gene (7 bases). Trimming cost V 10 bases and J 2 bases, with 16 bases left between them. Germline lookup yields CDR1 MNHEY and CDR2 SVGAGI. The length of the CDR3 is 14 residues. CDR3 loop: CATRGEQPTDTQYF. CDR3 nucleotides: TGTGCCACCAGGGGGGAACAGCCCACAGATACGCAGTATTTT.

As regards this clone: The sample contains more than one DNA sequence encoding this CDR3. The rearrangement uses TRBV28 and TRBJ2-7; no clear D. V was shortened by 6 bases and J by 3 bases, with 6 bases between the two germline ends. This CDR3 has 11 amino acids. Germline-derived CDR1 and CDR2 are MDHEN and SYDVKM. The CDR3 sequence: CASSDNYEQYF. In nucleotides, the CDR3 is TGTGCCAGCAGCGATAACTACGAGCAGTACTTC.

The genes are TRBV5-4 and TRBJ2-1, with D hard to call. CDR3 length: 16 residues. Trimming cost V 0 bases and J 1 base, with 11 bases left between them. Germline lookup yields CDR1 SGHNT and CDR2 YYREEE (reference sequence). The CDR3 region has the DNA TGTGCCAGCAGCTTGGCTGTGACGGAGTCCTACAATGAGCAGTTCTTC. Protein: CASSLAVTESYNEQFF.

The chain combines TRBV9 with TRBJ1-2; 9 bases are shared with TRBD1. This CDR3 contains 16 residues. Germline values: CDR1 SGDLS, CDR2 YYNGEE. V was clipped by 3 bases and J by 1 base; unmatched bases: 7. The CDR3 is CASSGRDRDLNYGYTF. CDR3 in DNA: TGTGCCAGCAGCGGCCGGGACAGGGACCTTAACTATGGCTACACCTTC. Full variable domain (remainder filled in from reference TRBV9 and TRBJ1-2): DSGVTQTPKHLITATGQRVTLRCSPRSGDLSVYWYQQSLDQGLQFLIQYYNGEERAKGNILERFSAQQFPDLHSELNLSSLELGDSALYFCASSGRDRDLNYGYTFGSGTRLTVV.

CDR3 loop: CASSHTGYNEQFF. For the CDR3, the DNA is TGCGCCAGCAGCCATACTGGTTACAATGAGCAGTTCTTC. V and J are TRBV4-1 and TRBJ2-1; D is ambiguous. Germline V gene lookup returns CDR1 MGHRA and CDR2 YSYEKL. This CDR3 spans 13 amino acids. V gave up 3 bases and J gave up 4 bases, with 7 bases separating them.

The V and J genes are TRBV27 and TRBJ2-7; D is uncertain. This CDR3 contains 15 residues. Germline assignment: CDR1 MNHEY and CDR2 SMNVEV (reference sequence). Deletions cut 2 bases from V and 2 bases from J, with 13 bases between. CDR3: CASSLVRVTPYEQYF. The CDR3 DNA sequence: TGTGCCAGCAGTTTAGTAAGGGTGACACCCTACGAGCAGTACTTC.

V and J are TRBV6-5 and TRBJ2-7; 7 positions agree with TRBD1. Trimming cost V 0 bases and J 3 bases; bases outside gene matches: 8. The germline V gene has CDR1 MNHEY and CDR2 SVGAGI. The CDR3 runs to 16 residues. The CDR3 sequence is CASSYSVGQRYYEQYF. CDR3 sequence (DNA): TGTGCCAGCAGTTACTCGGTGGGACAGAGATACTACGAGCAGTACTTC.

The chain uses TRBV9 and TRBJ1-4; the match to TRBD1 covers 7 bases. This CDR3 is built from 17 residues. J lost 3 bases, V lost 4 bases, and 12 bases had no gene match. Germline CDR1 and CDR2: SGDLS and YYNGEE. The CDR3 coding sequence is TGTGCCAGCAGCCCGAGAGGGGGCGGCTCCCCTAATGAAAAACTGTTTTTT. The encoded protein is CASSPRGGGSPNEKLFF.

The chain has TRBV5-1 and TRBJ2-3; 10 positions match TRBD2. Germline V gene data show CDR1 as SGHRS and CDR2 as YFSETQ. The V gene end was trimmed by 7 bases and the J gene end by 3 bases; junction bases not matched to a gene: 8. This CDR3 has 15 amino acids. The CDR3 is CASRRLAGETDTQYF. CDR3 nucleotides: TGCGCCAGCCGTCGTCTAGCGGGAGAAACAGATACGCAGTATTTT.

This sequence joins TRBV27 and TRBJ2-7; D not resolved. This CDR3 is 15 amino acids long. V was trimmed by 4 bases and J by 3 bases, leaving 16 bases between them. Germline lookup yields CDR1 MNHEY and CDR2 SMNVEV (reference sequence). CDR3 DNA sequence: TGTGCCAGCAGTTCTTCTTGGCTAGAGAACTACGAGCAGTACTTC. Its translation is CASSSSWLENYEQYF.

This chain joins TRBV27 and TRBJ1-4, with a weak D call TRBD1 (5 bases). The germline gives CDR1 MNHEY, CDR2 SMNVEV (reference sequence). The CDR3 sequence is 17 residues long. V was clipped by 6 bases and J by 1 base, with 18 bases between them. The CDR3 DNA follows: TGTGCCAGCAGGAAAATTGAGTGGGGCGGAACTAATGAAAAACTGTTTTTT. Protein product: CASRKIEWGGTNEKLFF.

As DNA, the CDR3 is TGTGCCAGCAGCGCACCAGAGGGTAATGCCAATGAGCAGTTCTTC. It yields the protein CASSAPEGNANEQFF. The chain joins TRBV6-5 to TRBJ2-1; D perhaps matches TRBD2 (5 bases). The germline gives CDR1 MNHEY, CDR2 SVGAGI. V lost 6 bases and J lost 6, with 18 bases in between. The CDR3 has 15 residues.

The chain is built from TRBV2 and TRBJ2-7, with D possibly TRBD2 on 6 matching bases. Germline assignment: CDR1 SNHLY and CDR2 FYNNEI. The CDR3 consists of 14 residues. Trimming cost V 4 bases and J 3 bases, with 13 bases left between them. CDR3 in amino acids: CASSVFGGNYEQYF. CDR3 DNA: TGTGCCAGCAGTGTCTTCGGGGGAAACTACGAGCAGTACTTC. The variable domain in full, completed from reference TRBV2 and TRBJ2-7, reads EPEVTQTPSHQVTQMGQEVILRCVPISNHLYFYWYRQILGQKVEFLVSFYNNEISEKSEIFDDQFSVERPDGSNFTLKIRSTKLEDSAMYFCASSVFGGNYEQYFGPGTRLTVT.

The DNA for the CDR3 is TGTGCCAGCAGCTTCGGCGCCCGACCCTACAATGAGCAGTTCTTC. Protein: CASSFGARPYNEQFF. The chain joins TRBV11-2 to TRBJ2-1; no reliable D call. V lost 3 bases to trimming and J lost 2 bases, with 11 bases between them. The germline gives CDR1 SGHAT, CDR2 FQNNGV. The CDR3 has 15 amino acids.

V usage is TRBV7-3 and J usage is TRBJ2-1, with TRBD2 matching over 10 bases. The J segment lost 4 bases and the V segment lost 2 bases, leaving 8 bases of the junction unmatched. The CDR3 is 17 residues long. Germline V gene lookup returns CDR1 SGHTA and CDR2 FQGTGA. Written as DNA, the CDR3 is TGTGCCAGCAGCTTATCCAGCGGGAGGGCAGGTTACAATGAGCAGTTCTTC. This translates into CASSLSSGRAGYNEQFF.

The rearrangement joins TRBV5-1 to TRBJ2-7; D may be TRBD1 or TRBD2 (6 bases each). Germline-derived CDR1 and CDR2 are SGHRS and YFSETQ. The ends were cut back, 4 bases at V and 6 bases at J, with 29 bases in the middle. CDR3 size: 18 residues. The chain's CDR3 is CASSPRGRTADIFSEQYF. Here the CDR3 DNA reads TGCGCCAGCAGCCCCCGGGGGCGGACAGCGGACATTTTTAGCGAGCAGTACTTC.

The chain is built from TRBV2 and TRBJ1-2, with no clear D. With 3 bases removed from V and 7 bases from J, the gap between germline ends came to 18 bases. There are 15 residues in the CDR3. Looked up from germline, CDR1 is SNHLY and CDR2 is FYNNEI. The CDR3 loop reads CASSEGRLPLGGYTF. CDR3 in DNA: TGTGCCAGCAGTGAGGGCAGGCTCCCCCTGGGTGGCTACACCTTC.

The chain employs TRBV9 and TRBJ2-1; D remains ambiguous. From germline, CDR1 is SGDLS and CDR2 YYNGEE. This CDR3 comprises 16 residues. Trimming removed 0 bases from V and 7 bases from J, with 17 bases in between. This CDR3 is CASSVAPLSAGNEQFF. The CDR3 DNA reads TGTGCCAGCAGCGTAGCCCCTCTGTCAGCTGGGAATGAGCAGTTCTTC.

In this sample, this clone turned up a few times. V gene TRBV11-2 combines with J gene TRBJ2-2, with 8 bases identical to TRBD2. Germline-derived CDR1 and CDR2 are SGHAT and FQNNGV. V shed 1 base, J shed 0 bases, and the junction held 4 bases outside the gene matches. This CDR3 has 17 amino acids. The CDR3 loop reads CASSLVAGLTNTGELFF. Written as DNA, the CDR3 is TGTGCCAGCAGCTTAGTAGCGGGGCTAACGAACACCGGGGAGCTGTTTTTT.

This clone was observed once. In nucleotides, the CDR3 is TGTGCCAGCAGCTTAGCGGGAGATCTGACCGGGGAGCTGTTTTTT. This encodes CASSLAGDLTGELFF. The rearrangement uses TRBV7-3 and TRBJ2-2, with 7 nucleotides matching TRBD2. Losses at the gene ends were 2 bases for V and 5 bases for J; bases not matched to a gene: 5. Germline CDR1 reads SGHTA; CDR2 reads FQGTGA. This CDR3 has 15 amino acids.

This clone was observed once. CDR3 DNA sequence: TGTGCCACCAGCAATGGGGGGGGTCTCTCCTACGAGCAGTACTTC. It yields the protein CATSNGGGLSYEQYF. The chain links TRBV15 to TRBJ2-7; 7 bases align to TRBD2. The trim removed 4 bases at V and 0 bases at J, leaving 6 bases unmatched. Looked up from germline, CDR1 is LNHNV and CDR2 is YYDKDF (reference sequence). This CDR3 has 15 residues.